This T cell receptor beta chain was retrieved from a study of blood T cell repertoires in COVID-19 (dated by TCRdb to the early 2020s). Study-level background: Collaborator samples came from the United States, Italy and Spain and covered acute and convalescent phases of COVID-19. The repertoires were released in a freely available public database intended as a resource for research on the immune response to SARS-CoV-2. A de-identified subject ID, COVID-19 status, age in years and sex were almost always included in the sample metadata. The dataset comprised deeply sampled blood TCRbeta repertoires from subjects exposed to, actively infected with, or recovered from COVID-19. Where HLA class I and class II types were available, the types were taken from metadata supplied by the sample provider, not from assay-based typing. The samples were drawn from the first 160 participants of the ongoing ImmuneRACE study and from about 1,200 subjects provided by 6 global collaborators. The material from the prospective study consisted of cDNA or gDNA derived from T cells, B-cell-depleted T cells, or PBMCs.

The CDR3 sequence holds 13 residues, the cysteine and phenylalanine included. Only the CDR3 DNA is retained, 39 bases long and in frame from the first base. V loses 4 bases of germline sequence and J loses 9 bases, and the interval between the two ends is 13 bases. CDR1 and CDR2, per the germline V gene, are SGHNT and YENEEA. Each collaborating institution followed its own protocols to collect whole blood in K2EDTA tubes. Collaborator samples were shipped for TCRbeta analysis as frozen whole blood, isolated PBMCs, or DNA extracted from either sample type. Broader findings and caveats from the paper: How much clinical and demographic metadata was included differed by source and by participant, and the metadata was provided uncurated.

In regard to this clone: The specificity of this receptor is unknown. Per-nucleotide qualities are absent, and no much larger clonotype sits a single base away.

The immunoSEQ Assay, a bias-controlled multiplex PCR, was used to amplify TCRbeta CDR3 regions from genomic DNA. The published analysis was carried out like this. The number of nucleated cells in each sample was estimated by amplification of reference gene primers within the assay. To quantify the absolute abundance of each unique TCRbeta CDR3 rearrangement, sequence reads were collapsed and filtered. For each sample, productive Simpson clonality was calculated by taking the square root of Simpson's diversity index across productive rearrangements. Held by TCRdb, this immuneACCESS table contains in-frame sequences only and omits some clones. Under half of the omission traces to an unresolved V gene where checked; the cause of the rest is unknown. V, J and clone size derive from that table, while D and trimming were established from the DNA sequence. This sample has about 73,000 clones in its table, and 84% of those were observed once. The leading ten clones occupy around 30% of the sample.

In this chain, TRBV11-3 is recombined with TRBJ2-1, with the D segment identity uncertain. The sequenced sample was peripheral blood. The TCR sequence derives from a human donor in a cohort sampled during active COVID-19. The CDR3 corresponds to CASSSTRVGEQFF. The nucleotides are TGTGCCAGCAGCTCGACCCGGGTTGGTGAGCAGTTCTTC.